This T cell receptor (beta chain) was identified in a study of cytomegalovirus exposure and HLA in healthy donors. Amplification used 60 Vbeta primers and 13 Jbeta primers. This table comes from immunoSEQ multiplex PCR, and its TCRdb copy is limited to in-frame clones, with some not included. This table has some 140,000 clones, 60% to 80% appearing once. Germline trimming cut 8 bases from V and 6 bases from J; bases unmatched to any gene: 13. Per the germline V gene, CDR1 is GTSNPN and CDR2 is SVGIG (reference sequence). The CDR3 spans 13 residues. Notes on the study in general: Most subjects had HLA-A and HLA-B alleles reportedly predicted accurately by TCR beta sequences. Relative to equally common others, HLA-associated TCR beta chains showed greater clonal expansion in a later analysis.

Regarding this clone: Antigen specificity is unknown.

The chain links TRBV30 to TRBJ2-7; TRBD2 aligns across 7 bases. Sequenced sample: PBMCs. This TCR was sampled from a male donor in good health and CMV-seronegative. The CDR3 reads CARASGGFGEQYF. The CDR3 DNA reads TGTGCCAGGGCCTCGGGGGGATTCGGCGAGCAGTACTTC.